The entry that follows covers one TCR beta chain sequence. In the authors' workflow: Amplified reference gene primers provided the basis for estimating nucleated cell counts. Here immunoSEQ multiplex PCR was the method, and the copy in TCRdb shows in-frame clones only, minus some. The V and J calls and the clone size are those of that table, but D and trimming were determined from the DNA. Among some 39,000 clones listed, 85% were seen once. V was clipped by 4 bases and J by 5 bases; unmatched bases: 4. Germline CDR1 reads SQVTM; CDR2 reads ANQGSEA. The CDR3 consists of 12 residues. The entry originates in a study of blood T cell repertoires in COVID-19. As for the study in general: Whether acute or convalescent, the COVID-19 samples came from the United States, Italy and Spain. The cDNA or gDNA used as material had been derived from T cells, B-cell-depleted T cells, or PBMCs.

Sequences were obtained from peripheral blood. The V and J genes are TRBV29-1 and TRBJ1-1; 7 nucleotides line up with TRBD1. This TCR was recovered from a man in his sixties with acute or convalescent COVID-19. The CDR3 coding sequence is TGCAGCGTTGGACAGGGTGGAACTGAAGCTTTCTTT. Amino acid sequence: CSVGQGGTEAFF.